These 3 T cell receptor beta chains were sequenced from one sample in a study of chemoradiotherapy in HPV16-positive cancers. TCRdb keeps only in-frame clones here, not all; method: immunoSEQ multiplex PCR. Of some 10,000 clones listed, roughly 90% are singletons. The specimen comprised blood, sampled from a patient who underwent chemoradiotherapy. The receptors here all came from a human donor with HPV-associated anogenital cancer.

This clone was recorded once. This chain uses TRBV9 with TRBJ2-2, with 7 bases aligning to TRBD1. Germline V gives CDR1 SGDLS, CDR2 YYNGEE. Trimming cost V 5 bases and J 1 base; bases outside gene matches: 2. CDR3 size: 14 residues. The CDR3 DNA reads TGTGCCAGCAGAAGGGGGCTGAACACCGGGGAGCTGTTTTTT. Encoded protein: CASRRGLNTGELFF.

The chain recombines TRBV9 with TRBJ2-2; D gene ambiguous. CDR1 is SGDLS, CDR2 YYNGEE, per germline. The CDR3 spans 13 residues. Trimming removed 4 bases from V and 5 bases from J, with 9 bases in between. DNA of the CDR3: TGTGCCAGCAGCCCAGAGGCTACCGGGGAGCTGTTTTTT. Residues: CASSPEATGELFF.

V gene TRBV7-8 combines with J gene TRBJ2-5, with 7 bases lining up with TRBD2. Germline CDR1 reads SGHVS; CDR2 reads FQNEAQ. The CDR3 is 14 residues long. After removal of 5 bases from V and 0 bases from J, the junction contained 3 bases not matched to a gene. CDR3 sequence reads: CASSPSGDQETQYF. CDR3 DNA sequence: TGTGCCAGCAGCCCGAGCGGGGACCAAGAGACCCAGTACTTC.